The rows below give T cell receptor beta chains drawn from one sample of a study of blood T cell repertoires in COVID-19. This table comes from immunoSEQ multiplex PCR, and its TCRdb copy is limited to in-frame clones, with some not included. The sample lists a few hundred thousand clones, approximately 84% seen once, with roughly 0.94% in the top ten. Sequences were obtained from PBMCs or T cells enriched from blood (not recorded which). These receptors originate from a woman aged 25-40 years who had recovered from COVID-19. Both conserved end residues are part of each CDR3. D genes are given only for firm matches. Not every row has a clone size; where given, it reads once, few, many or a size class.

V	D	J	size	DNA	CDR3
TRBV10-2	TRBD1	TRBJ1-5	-	TGCGCCAGCAGTGCCGGGACAGGGCCTGGTCAGCCCCAGCATTTT	CASSAGTGPGQPQHF
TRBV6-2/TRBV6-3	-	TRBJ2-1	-	TGTGCCAGCAGCACAGACTCCTACAATGAGCAGTTCTTC	CASSTDSYNEQFF
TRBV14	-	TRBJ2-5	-	TGTGCCAGCAGCCACCGGACTGGGACAAGTCAAGAGACCCAGTACTTC	CASSHRTGTSQETQYF
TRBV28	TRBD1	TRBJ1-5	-	TGTGCCAGCAGTCCCCAGACAGGGCAGCCCCAGCATTTT	CASSPQTGQPQHF
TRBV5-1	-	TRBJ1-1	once	TGCGCCAGCAGCCCCGCCAACGGGGGAATGGGCACTGAAGCTTTCTTT	CASSPANGGMGTEAFF
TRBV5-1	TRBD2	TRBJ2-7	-	TGCGCCAGCAGCTTGCCCCGGGGGGTCAACGAGCAGTACTTC	CASSLPRGVNEQYF
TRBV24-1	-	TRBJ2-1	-	TGTGCCACCAGCAGGGGCAATGAGCAGTTCTTC	CATSRGNEQFF
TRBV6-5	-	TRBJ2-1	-	TGTGCCAGCACCGACGGGATAGCTTACAATGAGCAGTTCTTC	CASTDGIAYNEQFF
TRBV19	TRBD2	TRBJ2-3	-	TGTGCCAGTACCCCTAGACCCGGGGGGACTAGCACAGATACGCAGTATTTT	CASTPRPGGTSTDTQYF
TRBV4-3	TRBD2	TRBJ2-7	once	TGCGCCAGCAGCGTACTAGCGGGGGGAACCTACGAGCAGTACTTC	CASSVLAGGTYEQYF
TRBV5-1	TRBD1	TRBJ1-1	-	TGCGCCAGCGGACTACAGGGGACTGAAGCTTTCTTT	CASGLQGTEAFF
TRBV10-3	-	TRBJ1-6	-	TGTGCCATCAGTGGGGAGGGGCATTCACCCCTCCACTTT	CAISGEGHSPLHF
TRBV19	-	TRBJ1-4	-	TGTGCCAGTAGTATGGAGGGGAATTTTCTCTCCCATGAAAAACTGTTTTTT	CASSMEGNFLSHEKLFF
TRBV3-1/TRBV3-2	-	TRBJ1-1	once	TGTGCCAGCAGCACAGGGAACACTGAAGCTTTCTTT	CASSTGNTEAFF
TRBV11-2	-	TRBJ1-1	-	TGTGCCAGCAGCTTAGTGTTCGGGGTGAACACTGAAGCTTTCTTT	CASSLVFGVNTEAFF
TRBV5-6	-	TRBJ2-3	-	TGTGCCAGCAGCTTGATGGCTGTCTCAGATACGCAGTATTTT	CASSLMAVSDTQYF
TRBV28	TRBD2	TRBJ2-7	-	TGTGCCAGCAGCCTAACTAGCGTAAGCTCCTACGAGCAGTACTTC	CASSLTSVSSYEQYF
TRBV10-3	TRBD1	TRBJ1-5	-	TGTGCCATCAGACAAGGGGGCGGTTACAATCAGCCCCAGCATTTT	CAIRQGGGYNQPQHF